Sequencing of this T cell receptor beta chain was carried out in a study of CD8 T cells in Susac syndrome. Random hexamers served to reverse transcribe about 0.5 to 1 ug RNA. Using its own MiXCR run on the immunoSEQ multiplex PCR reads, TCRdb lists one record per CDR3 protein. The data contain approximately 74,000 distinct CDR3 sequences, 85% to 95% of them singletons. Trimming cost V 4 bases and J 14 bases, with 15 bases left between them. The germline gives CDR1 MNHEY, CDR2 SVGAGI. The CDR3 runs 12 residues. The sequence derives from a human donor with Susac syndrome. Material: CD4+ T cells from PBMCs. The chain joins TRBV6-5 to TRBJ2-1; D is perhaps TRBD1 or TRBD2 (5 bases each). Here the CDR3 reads CASSSGTPGEFF. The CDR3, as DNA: TGTGCCAGCAGTTCCGGGACGCCCGGTGAGTTCTTC.